This TCR beta chain was identified during a study of PD-L1 blockade in urothelial cancer. TCRdb's table, derived via immunoSEQ multiplex PCR, lists solely in-frame clones and lacks some. The table lists more than 95,000 clones, 86% of them singletons. The CDR3 sequence is 16 residues long. V dropped 3 bases and J dropped 5 bases, with 17 bases sitting between them. Germline CDR1 is LGHNA and CDR2 is YNFKEQ. This clone has only one observation. Time point noted: peripheral blood 6 weeks after treatment start. V and J are TRBV4-2 and TRBJ1-5; tentatively, D is TRBD1 (5 bases). Sequenced here: PBMCs, sampled around atezolizumab (anti-PD-L1) treatment. The TCR originated in a man aged 50 to 60 with urothelial cancer. The DNA of the CDR3 is TGTGCCAGCAGCCAGTCCTGGGGGGAGGGCGATCAGCCCCAGCATTTT. Translation: CASSQSWGEGDQPQHF.